This TCR beta chain is from a study of T cells after yellow fever vaccination. General study results and limits: Abundant contaminating clonotypes from the bulk population could appear in FACS-sorted repertoires. The CD4 and CD8 compartments had a small share of their clonotypes in common. The study found a weaker secondary response that peaked faster, day 5 versus 15.

This clonotype appeared many times. Its antigen is not identified. It was through 5'RACE template switching that TCR cDNA was made, with a universal primer site and UMIs added. MiXCR, run by TCRdb on the 5' RACE reads, gives a single entry per CDR3 protein. The sample carries around 250,000 distinct CDR3 sequences, about 7.1% recorded once. The CDR3 contains 13 residues. The V and J ends lost 6 bases and 5 bases, in that order; junction bases with no gene match: 6. CDR1 is DFQATT and CDR2 is SNEGSKA in the germline V gene (reference sequence). The receptor's source is a man younger than 40 who received the YFV17D yellow fever vaccine. Sequencing was performed on CD4+ T cells sorted from PBMCs, taken 15 days after the yellow fever booster vaccination. The chain is built from TRBV20-1 and TRBJ2-7; 11 bases line up with TRBD1. The CDR3: CSAAGQGDNEQYF. The CDR3 region has the DNA TGCAGTGCGGCGGGACAGGGGGACAACGAGCAGTACTTC.